This T cell receptor beta chain is from a study of human T cells and chemical hapten exposure. This clonotype was seen a handful of times. Its antigen is as yet unknown. TCRdb redid the calling of the RACE reads with MiXCR, one entry per CDR3 protein. This table holds roughly 250,000 distinct CDR3 sequences, 7.5% to 10% found once. Trimming shortened V by 3 bases and J by 4 bases, and 5 bases separated the two germline ends. This CDR3 contains 11 residues. From germline, CDR1 is SQVTM and CDR2 ANQGSEA. Study-wide results and caveats: Expanded TCRs showed more large CDR3 clusters than pre-sensitization or healthy control sets. Following DPC sensitization, TCRs present above 1 in 1000 frequency showed no change.

Time point here: pre-sensitization, week 0. Regarding treatment: therapeutic diphenylcyclopropenone sensitization with weekly scalp DPC. The chain has TRBV29-1 and TRBJ2-3; D is perhaps TRBD2 (5 bases). The source is a middle-aged woman with alopecia areata. Some clones in this sample may be carry-over from other donors' samples. The sample here was whole blood, taken in connection with sensitization to the hapten diphenylcyclopropenone (DPC). The CDR3 region is CSVEEADTQYF. CDR3 DNA sequence: TGCAGCGTTGAGGAGGCAGATACGCAGTATTTT.